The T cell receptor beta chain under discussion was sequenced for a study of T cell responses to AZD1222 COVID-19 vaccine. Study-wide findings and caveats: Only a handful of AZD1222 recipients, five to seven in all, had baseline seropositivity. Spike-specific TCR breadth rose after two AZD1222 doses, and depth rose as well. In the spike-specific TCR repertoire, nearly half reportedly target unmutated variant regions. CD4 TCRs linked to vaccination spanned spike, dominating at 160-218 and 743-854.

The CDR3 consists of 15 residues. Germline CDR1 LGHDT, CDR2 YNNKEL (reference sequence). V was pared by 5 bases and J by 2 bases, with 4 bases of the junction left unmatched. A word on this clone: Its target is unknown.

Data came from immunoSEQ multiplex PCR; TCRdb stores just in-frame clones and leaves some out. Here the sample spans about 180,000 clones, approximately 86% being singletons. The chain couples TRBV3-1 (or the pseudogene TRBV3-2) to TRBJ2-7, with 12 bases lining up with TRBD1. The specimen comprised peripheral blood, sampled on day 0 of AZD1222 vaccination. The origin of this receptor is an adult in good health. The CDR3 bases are TGTGCCAGCAGCGACCGGGACAGGGGGCCCTACGAGCAGTACTTC. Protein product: CASSDRDRGPYEQYF.